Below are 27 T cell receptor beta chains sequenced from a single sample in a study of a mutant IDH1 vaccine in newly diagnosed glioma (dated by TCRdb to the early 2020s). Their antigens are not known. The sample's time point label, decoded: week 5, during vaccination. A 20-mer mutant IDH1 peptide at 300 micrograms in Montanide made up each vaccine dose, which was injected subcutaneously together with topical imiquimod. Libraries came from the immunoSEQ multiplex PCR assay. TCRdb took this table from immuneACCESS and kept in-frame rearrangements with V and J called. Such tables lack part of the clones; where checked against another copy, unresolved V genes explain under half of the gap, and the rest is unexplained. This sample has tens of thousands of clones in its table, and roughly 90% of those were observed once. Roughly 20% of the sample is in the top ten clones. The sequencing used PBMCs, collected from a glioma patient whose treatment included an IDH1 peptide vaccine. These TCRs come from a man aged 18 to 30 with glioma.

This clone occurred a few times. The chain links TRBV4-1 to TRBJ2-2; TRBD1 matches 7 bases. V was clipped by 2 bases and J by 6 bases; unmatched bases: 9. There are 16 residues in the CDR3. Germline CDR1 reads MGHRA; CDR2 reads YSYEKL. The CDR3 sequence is CASSQPRTGRAGELFF. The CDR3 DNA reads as TGCGCCAGCAGCCAACCTCGGACAGGAAGGGCCGGGGAGCTGTTTTTT.

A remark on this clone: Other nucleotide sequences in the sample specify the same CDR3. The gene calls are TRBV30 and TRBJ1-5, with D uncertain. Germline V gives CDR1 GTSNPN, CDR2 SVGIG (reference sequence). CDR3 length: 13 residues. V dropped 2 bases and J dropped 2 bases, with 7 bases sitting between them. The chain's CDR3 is CAWSSGGNQPQHF. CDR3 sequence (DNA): TGTGCCTGGAGTTCCGGGGGCAATCAGCCCCAGCATTTT.

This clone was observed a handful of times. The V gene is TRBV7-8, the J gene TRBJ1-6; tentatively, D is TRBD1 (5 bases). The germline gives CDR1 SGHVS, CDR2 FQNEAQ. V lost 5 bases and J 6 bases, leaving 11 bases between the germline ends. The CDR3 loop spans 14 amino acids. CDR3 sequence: CASSLRQFNSPLHF. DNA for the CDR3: TGTGCCAGCAGCCTGAGACAGTTTAATTCACCCCTCCACTTT.

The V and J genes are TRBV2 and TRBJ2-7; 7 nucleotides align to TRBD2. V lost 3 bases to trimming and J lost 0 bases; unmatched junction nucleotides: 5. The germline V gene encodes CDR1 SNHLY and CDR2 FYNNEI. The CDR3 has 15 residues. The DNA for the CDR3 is TGTGCCAGCAGTGATCCAGCGGGACCCTCCTACGAGCAGTACTTC. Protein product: CASSDPAGPSYEQYF.

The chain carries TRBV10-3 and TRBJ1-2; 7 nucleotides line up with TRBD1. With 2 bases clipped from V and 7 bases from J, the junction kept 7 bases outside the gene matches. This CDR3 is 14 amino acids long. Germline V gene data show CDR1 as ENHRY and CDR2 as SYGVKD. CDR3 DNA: TGTGCCATCAGTGAGGAGCGACAGGGATCTGGCTACACCTTC. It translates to CAISEERQGSGYTF.

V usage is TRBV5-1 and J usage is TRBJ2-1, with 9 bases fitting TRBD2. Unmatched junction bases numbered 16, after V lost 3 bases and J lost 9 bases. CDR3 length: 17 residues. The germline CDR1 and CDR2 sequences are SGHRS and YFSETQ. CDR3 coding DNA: TGCGCCAGCAGCTCCGGGGCCATAGCGGGAGTAGCGAGTGAGCAGTTCTTC. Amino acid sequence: CASSSGAIAGVASEQFF.

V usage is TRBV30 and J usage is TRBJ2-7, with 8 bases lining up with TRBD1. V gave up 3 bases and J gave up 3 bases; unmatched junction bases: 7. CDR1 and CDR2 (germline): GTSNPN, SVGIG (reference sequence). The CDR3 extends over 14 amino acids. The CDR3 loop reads CAWSVGQGGYEQYF. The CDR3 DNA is TGTGCCTGGAGCGTAGGACAGGGAGGCTACGAGCAGTACTTC.

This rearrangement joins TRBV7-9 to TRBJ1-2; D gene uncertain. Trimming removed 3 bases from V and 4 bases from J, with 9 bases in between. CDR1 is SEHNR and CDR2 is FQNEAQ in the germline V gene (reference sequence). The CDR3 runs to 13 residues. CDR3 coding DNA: TGTGCCAGCAGCTTCCGCCCAATCTATGGCTACACCTTC. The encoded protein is CASSFRPIYGYTF.

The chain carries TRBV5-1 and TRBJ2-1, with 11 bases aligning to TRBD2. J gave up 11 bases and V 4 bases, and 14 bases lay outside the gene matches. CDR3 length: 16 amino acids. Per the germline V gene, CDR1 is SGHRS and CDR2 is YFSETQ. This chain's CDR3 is CASSPSELAGVKQQFF. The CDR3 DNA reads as TGCGCCAGCAGCCCTTCCGAACTAGCGGGAGTCAAGCAGCAGTTCTTC.

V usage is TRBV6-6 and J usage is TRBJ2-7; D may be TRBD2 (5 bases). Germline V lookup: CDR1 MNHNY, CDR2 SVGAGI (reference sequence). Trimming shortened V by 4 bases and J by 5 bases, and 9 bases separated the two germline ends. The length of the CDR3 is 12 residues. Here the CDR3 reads CASSSRGNEQYF. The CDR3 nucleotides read TGTGCCAGCAGTTCCCGGGGTAACGAGCAGTACTTC.

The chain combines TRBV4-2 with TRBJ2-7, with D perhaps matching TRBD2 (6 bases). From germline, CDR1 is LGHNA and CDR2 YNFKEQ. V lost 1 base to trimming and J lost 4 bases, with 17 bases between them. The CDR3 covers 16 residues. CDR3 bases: TGTGCCAGCAGCCAAGCCGACGGGCGGGGACCATACGAGCAGTACTTC. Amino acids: CASSQADGRGPYEQYF.

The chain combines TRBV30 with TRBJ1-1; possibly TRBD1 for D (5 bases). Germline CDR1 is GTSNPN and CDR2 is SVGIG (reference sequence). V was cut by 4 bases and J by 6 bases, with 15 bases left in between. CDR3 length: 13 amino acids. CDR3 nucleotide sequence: TGTGCCTGGAAATATGGGACGGGGGCTGAAGCTTTCTTT. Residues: CAWKYGTGAEAFF.

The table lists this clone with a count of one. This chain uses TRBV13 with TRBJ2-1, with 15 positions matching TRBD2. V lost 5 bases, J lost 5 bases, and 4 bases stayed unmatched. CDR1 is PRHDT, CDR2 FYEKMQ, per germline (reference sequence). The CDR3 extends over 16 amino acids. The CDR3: CASSAGTSGRNNEQFF. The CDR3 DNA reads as TGTGCCAGCAGCGCCGGGACTAGCGGGAGGAACAATGAGCAGTTCTTC.

CDR3 DNA: TGTGCCAGCAGCCGGGACAGGGGTGGGCAGCCCCAGCATTTT. Protein sequence: CASSRDRGGQPQHF. The chain employs TRBV7-2 and TRBJ1-5; 10 positions agree with TRBD1. This CDR3 is built from 14 residues. Germline assignment: CDR1 SGHTA and CDR2 FQGNSA. Trimming at V came to 5 bases and at J to 7 bases, leaving 5 bases not matched to a gene. The variable domain in full, completed from reference TRBV7-2 and TRBJ1-5, reads GAGVSQSPSNKVTEKGKDVELRCDPISGHTALYWYRQSLGQGLEFLIYFQGNSAPDKSGLPSDRFSAERTGGSVSTLTIQRTQQEDSAVYLCASSRDRGGQPQHFGDGTRLSIL.

The CDR3 DNA reads as TGCGCCAGCAGCACCGGGACAGGGCGAGAAAAACTGTTTTTT. Encoded protein: CASSTGTGREKLFF. The chain employs TRBV5-1 and TRBJ1-4; 9 positions agree with TRBD1. The germline V gene encodes CDR1 SGHRS and CDR2 YFSETQ. This CDR3 comprises 14 residues. V gave up 4 bases and J gave up 8 bases; unmatched junction bases: 6.

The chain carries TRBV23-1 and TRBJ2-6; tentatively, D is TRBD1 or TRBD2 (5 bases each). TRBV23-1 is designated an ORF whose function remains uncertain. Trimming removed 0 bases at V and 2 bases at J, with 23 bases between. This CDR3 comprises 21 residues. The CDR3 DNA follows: TGCGCCAGCAGTCAATCGCGGCAGGGACCCTTCCCCCCCCCTGGGGCCAACGTCCTGACTTTC. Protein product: CASSQSRQGPFPPPGANVLTF.

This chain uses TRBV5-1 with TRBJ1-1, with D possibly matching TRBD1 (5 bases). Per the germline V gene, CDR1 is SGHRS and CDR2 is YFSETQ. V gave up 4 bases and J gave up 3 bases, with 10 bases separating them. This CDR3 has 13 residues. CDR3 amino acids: CASSRGIDTEAFF. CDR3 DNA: TGCGCCAGCAGCCGGGGCATAGACACTGAAGCTTTCTTT.

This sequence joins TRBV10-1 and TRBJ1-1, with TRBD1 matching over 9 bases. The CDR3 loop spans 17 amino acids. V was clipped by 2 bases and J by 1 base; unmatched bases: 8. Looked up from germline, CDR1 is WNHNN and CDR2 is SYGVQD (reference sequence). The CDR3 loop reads CASSEIPEQGANTEAFF. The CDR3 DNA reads TGCGCCAGCAGTGAGATTCCCGAACAGGGGGCGAACACTGAAGCTTTCTTT.

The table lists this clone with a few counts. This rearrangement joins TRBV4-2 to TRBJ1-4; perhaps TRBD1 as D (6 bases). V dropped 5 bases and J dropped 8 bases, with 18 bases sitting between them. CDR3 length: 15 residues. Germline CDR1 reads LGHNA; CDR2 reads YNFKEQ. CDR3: CASSSGRGGGEKLFF. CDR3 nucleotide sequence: TGTGCCAGCAGCTCAGGGAGGGGGGGTGGGGAAAAACTGTTTTTT.

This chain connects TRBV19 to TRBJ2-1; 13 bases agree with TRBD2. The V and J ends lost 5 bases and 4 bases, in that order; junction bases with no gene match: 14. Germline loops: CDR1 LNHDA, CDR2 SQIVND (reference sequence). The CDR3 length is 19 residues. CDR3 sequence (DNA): TGTGCCAGTAGTCTTCGGACTAGCGGGAGTTTAATAGGGTACAATGAGCAGTTCTTC. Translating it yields CASSLRTSGSLIGYNEQFF.

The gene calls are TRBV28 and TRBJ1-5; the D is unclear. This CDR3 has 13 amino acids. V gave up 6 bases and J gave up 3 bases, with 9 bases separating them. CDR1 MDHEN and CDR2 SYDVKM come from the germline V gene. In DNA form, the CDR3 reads TGTGCCAGCAGAGAAAGGGTCAATCAGCCCCAGCATTTT. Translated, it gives CASRERVNQPQHF.

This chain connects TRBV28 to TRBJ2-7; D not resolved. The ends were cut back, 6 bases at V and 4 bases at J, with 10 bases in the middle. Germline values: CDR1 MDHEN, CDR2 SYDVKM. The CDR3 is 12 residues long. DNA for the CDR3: TGTGCCAGCAGATCGGACCTGTACGAGCAGTACTTC. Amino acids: CASRSDLYEQYF. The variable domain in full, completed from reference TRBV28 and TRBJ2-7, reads DVKVTQSSRYLVKRTGEKVFLECVQDMDHENMFWYRQDPGLGLRLIYFSYDVKMKEKGDIPEGYSVSREKKERFSLILESASTNQTSMYLCASRSDLYEQYFGPGTRLTVT.

The CDR3 region has the DNA TGTGCCAGCAGCTTGGGGGGGACTAGCGGGAGAGGTGAGCAGTTCTTC. Amino acids: CASSLGGTSGRGEQFF. The chain recombines TRBV5-6 with TRBJ2-1; 14 nucleotides align to TRBD2. CDR1 and CDR2 (germline): SGHDT, YYEEEE. This CDR3 has 16 residues. The trim removed 0 bases at V and 9 bases at J, leaving 5 bases unmatched.

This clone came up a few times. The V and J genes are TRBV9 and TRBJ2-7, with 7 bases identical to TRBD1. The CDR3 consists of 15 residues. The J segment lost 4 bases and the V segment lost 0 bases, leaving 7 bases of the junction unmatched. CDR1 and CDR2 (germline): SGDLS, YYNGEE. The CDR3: CASSVGVGTVYEQYF. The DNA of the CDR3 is TGTGCCAGCAGCGTAGGGGTGGGGACAGTATACGAGCAGTACTTC. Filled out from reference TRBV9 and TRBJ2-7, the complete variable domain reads DSGVTQTPKHLITATGQRVTLRCSPRSGDLSVYWYQQSLDQGLQFLIQYYNGEERAKGNILERFSAQQFPDLHSELNLSSLELGDSALYFCASSVGVGTVYEQYFGPGTRLTVT.

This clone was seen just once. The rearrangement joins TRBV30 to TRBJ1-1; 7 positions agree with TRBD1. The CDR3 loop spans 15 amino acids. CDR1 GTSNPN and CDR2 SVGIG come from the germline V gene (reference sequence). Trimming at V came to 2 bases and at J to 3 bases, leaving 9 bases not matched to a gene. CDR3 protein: CAWSQENRGDTEAFF. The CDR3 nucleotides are TGTGCCTGGAGTCAGGAGAACAGGGGAGACACTGAAGCTTTCTTT. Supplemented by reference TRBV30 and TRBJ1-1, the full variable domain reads SQTIHQWPATLVQPVGSPLSLECTVEGTSNPNLYWYRQAAGRGLQLLFYSVGIGQISSEVPQNLSASRPQDRQFILSSKKLLLSDSGFYLCAWSQENRGDTEAFFGQGTRLTVV.

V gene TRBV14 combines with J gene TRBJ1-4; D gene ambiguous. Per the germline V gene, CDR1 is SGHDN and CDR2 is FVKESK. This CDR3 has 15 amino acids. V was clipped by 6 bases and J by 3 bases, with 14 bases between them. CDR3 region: CASSSGFEPNEKLFF. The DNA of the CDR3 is TGTGCCAGCAGTTCTGGATTTGAGCCTAATGAAAAACTGTTTTTT.

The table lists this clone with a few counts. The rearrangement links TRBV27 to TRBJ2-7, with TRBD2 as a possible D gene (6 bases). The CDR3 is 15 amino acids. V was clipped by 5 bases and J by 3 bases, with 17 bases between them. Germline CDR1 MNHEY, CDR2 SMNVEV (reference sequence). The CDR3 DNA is TGTGCCAGCAGTCCGCGTGGGAGGTTGGGCTACGAGCAGTACTTC. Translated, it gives CASSPRGRLGYEQYF.